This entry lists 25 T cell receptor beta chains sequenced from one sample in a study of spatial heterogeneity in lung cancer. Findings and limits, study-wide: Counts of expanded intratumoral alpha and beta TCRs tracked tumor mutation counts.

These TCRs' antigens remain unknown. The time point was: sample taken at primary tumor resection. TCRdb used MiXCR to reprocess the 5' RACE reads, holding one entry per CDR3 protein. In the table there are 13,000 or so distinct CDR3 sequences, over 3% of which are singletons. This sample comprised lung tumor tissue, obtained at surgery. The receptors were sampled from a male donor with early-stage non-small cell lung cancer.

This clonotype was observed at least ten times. CDR3 DNA: TGTGCCAGCACCCTGGGGGTTTCTAGCACAGATACGCAGTATTTT. It codes for CASTLGVSSTDTQYF. The gene calls are TRBV7-2 and TRBJ2-3, with D perhaps given as TRBD1 or TRBD2 (5 bases each). This CDR3 spans 15 amino acids. The V and J ends lost 7 bases and 0 bases respectively, with 14 bases between them. Germline V gives CDR1 SGHTA, CDR2 FQGNSA. The full variable domain, with the rest looked up from reference TRBV7-2 and TRBJ2-3, is GAGVSQSPSNKVTEKGKDVELRCDPISGHTALYWYRQSLGQGLEFLIYFQGNSAPDKSGLPSDRFSAERTGGSVSTLTIQRTQQEDSAVYLCASTLGVSSTDTQYFGPGTRLTVL.

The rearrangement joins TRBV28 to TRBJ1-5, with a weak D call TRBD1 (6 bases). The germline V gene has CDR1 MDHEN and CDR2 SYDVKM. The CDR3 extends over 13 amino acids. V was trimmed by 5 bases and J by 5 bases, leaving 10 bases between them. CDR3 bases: TGTGCCAGCAGTCCCCGGACAGATCAGCCCCAGCATTTT. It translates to CASSPRTDQPQHF.

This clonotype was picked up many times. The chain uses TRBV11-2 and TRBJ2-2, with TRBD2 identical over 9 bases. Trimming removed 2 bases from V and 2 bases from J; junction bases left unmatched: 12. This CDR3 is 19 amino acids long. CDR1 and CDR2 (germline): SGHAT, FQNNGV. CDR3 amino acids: CASSLTYYGGGDNTGELFF. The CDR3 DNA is TGTGCCAGCAGCTTAACCTACTACGGCGGGGGGGACAACACCGGGGAGCTGTTTTTT. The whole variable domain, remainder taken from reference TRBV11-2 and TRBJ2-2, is EAGVAQSPRYKIIEKRQSVAFWCNPISGHATLYWYQQILGQGPKLLIQFQNNGVVDDSQLPKDRFSAERLKGVDSTLKIQPAKLEDSAVYLCASSLTYYGGGDNTGELFFGEGSRLTVL.

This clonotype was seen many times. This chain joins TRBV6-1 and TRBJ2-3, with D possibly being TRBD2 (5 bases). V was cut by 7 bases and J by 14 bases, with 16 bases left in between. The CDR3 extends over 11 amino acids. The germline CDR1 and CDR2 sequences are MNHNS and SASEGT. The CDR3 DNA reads TGTGCCAGCACTTCGGGGATGCGTCGGTATTTT. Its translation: CASTSGMRRYF.

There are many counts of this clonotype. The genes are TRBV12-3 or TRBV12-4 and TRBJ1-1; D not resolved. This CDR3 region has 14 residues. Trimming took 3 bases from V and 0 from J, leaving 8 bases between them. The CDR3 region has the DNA TGTGCCAGCAGTTTCGGAAGCCTGAACACTGAAGCTTTCTTT. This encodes CASSFGSLNTEAFF.

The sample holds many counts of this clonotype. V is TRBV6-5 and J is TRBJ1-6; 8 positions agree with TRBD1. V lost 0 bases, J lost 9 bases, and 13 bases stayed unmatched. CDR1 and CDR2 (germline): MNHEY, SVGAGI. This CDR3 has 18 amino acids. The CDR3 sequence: CASSYSVPGQDMGSPLHF. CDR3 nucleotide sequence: TGTGCCAGCAGTTACTCCGTCCCGGGACAGGATATGGGTTCACCCCTCCACTTT.

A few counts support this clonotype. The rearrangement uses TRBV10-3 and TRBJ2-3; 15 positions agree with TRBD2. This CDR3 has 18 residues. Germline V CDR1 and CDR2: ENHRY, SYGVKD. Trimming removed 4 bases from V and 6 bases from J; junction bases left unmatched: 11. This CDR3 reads CAISGTSGGANLMDTQYF. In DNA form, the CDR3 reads TGTGCCATCAGTGGGACTAGCGGGGGGGCTAATCTGATGGATACGCAGTATTTT.

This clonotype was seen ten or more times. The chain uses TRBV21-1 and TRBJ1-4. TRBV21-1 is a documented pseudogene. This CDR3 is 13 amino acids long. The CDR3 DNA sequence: TGTGCCAGCAGCAAAAAAACTAATGAAAAACTGTTTTTT. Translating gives CASSKKTNEKLFF.

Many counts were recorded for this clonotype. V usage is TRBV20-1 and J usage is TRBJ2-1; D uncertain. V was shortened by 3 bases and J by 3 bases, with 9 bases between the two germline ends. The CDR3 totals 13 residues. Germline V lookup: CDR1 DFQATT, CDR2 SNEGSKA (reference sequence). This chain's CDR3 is CSASKAFYNEQFF. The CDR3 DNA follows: TGCAGTGCTAGTAAGGCGTTCTACAATGAGCAGTTCTTC.

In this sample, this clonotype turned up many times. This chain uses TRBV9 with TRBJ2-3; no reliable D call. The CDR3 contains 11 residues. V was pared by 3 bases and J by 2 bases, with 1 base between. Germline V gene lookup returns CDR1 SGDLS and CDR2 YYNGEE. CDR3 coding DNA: TGTGCCAGCAGCGCCACAGATACGCAGTATTTT. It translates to CASSATDTQYF.

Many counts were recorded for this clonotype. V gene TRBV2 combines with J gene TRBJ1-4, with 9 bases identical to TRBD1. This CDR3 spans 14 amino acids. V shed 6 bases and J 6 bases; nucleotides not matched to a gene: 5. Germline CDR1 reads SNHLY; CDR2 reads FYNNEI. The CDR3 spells CASRMGQGYEKLFF. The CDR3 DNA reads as TGTGCCAGCAGGATGGGACAGGGTTATGAAAAACTGTTTTTT.

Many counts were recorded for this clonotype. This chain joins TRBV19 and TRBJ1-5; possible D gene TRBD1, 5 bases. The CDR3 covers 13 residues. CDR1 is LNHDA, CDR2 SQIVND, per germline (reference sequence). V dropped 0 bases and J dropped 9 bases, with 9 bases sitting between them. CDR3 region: CASSIEGGPPQHF. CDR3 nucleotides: TGTGCCAGTAGTATAGAGGGGGGACCGCCCCAGCATTTT.

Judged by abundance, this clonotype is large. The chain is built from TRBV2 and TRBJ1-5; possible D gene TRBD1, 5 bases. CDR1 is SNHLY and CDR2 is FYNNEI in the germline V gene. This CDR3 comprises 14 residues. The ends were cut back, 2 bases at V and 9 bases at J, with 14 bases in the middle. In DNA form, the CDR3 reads TGTGCCAGCAGTGAATCGCAGGGCCTAGGGCCCCAGCATTTT. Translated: CASSESQGLGPQHF.

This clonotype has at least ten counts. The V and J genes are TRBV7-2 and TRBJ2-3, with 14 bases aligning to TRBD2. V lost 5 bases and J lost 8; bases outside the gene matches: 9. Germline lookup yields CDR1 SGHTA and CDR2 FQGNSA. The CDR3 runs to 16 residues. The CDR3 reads CASSPTSGGGKGTQYF. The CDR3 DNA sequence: TGTGCCAGCAGCCCGACTAGCGGGGGGGGTAAGGGTACGCAGTATTTT.

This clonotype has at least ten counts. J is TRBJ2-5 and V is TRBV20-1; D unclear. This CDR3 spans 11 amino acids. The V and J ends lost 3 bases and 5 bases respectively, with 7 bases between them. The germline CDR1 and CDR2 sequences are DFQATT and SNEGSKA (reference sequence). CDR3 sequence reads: CSASLLETQYF. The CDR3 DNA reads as TGCAGTGCTAGTTTATTGGAGACCCAGTACTTC.

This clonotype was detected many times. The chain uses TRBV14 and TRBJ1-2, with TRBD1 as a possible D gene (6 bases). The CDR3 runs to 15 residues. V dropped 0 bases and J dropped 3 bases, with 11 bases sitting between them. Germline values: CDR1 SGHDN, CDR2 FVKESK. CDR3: CASSQDTNRDYGYTF. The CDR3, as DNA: TGTGCCAGCAGCCAAGATACGAACAGGGACTATGGCTACACCTTC.

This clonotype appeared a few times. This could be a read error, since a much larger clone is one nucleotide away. DNA of the CDR3: TGTGCCAGCAGCTTGGACAGGGTCGTTCCTCAGCCCCAGAATTTT. It translates to CASSLDRVVPQPQNF. The chain is built from TRBV5-4 and TRBJ1-5, with a weak D call TRBD1 (6 bases). Germline V gene lookup returns CDR1 SGHNT and CDR2 YYREEE (reference sequence). This CDR3 is built from 15 residues.

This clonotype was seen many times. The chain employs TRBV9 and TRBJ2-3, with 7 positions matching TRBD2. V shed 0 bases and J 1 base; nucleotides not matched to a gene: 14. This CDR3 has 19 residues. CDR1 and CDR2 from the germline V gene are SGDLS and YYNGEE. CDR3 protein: CASSVEAGTTPTRTDTQYF. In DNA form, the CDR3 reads TGTGCCAGCAGCGTAGAGGCCGGGACTACCCCAACCCGCACAGATACGCAGTATTTT.

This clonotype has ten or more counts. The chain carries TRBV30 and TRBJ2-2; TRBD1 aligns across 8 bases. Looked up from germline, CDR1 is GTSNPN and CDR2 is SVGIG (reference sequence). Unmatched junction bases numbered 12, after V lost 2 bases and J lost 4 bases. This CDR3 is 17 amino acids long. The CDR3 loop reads CAWSSRRQGSFTGELFF. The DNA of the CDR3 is TGTGCCTGGAGTTCGCGAAGACAGGGGAGCTTCACCGGGGAGCTGTTTTTT.

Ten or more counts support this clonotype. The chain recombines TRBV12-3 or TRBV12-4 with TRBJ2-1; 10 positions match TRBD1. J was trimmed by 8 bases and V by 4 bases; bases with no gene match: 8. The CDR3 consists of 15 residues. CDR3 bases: TGTGCCAGCAGTTCTCCGGGACAGGGGAGCGATGAGCAGTTCTTC. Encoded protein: CASSSPGQGSDEQFF.

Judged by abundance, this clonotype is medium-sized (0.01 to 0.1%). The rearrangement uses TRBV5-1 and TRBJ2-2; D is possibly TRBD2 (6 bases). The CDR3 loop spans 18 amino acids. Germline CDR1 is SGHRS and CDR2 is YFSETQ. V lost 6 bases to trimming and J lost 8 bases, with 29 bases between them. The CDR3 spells CASTEPAGTRYTAGELFF. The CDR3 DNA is TGCGCCAGCACCGAGCCGGCGGGGACGAGATACACTGCGGGGGAGCTGTTTTTT.

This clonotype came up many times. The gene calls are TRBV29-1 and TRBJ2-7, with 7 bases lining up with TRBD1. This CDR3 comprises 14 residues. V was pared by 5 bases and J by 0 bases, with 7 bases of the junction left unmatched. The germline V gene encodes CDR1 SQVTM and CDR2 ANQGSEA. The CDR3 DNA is TGCAGCGTTAGCGGACAGGTGAGCTCCTACGAGCAGTACTTC. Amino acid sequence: CSVSGQVSSYEQYF.

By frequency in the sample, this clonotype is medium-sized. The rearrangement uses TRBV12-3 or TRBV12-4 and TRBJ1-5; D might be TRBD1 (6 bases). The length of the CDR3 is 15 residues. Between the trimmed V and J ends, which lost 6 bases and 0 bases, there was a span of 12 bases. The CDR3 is CASRTGSYSNQPQHF. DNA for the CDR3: TGTGCCAGCAGAACAGGGAGTTATAGCAATCAGCCCCAGCATTTT.

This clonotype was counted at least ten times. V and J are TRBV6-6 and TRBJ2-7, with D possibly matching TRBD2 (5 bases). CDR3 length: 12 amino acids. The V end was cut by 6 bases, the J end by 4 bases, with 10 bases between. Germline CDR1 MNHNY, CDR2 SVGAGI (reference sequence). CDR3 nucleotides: TGTGCCAGCAGCGTAGAGGGTTACGAGCAGTACTTC. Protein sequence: CASSVEGYEQYF.

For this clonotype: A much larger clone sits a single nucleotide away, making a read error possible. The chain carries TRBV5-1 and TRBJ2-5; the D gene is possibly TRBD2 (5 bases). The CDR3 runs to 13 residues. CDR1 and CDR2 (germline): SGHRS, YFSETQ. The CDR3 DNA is TGCGCCAGAAGCTTGGCCGGGGAGGAGACCCAGTACTTC. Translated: CARSLAGEETQYF.